This TCR beta chain was profiled in a study of T-cell memory formation after mild COVID-19. General observations from the study: Some responding clones appeared in pre-infection memory, suggesting cross-reactive memory joined.

TCRdb re-called the 5' RACE reads with MiXCR, one entry per CDR3 protein. The top ten clones hold about 12% of a sample with 150,000 or so distinct CDR3 sequences, about 28% of them seen once. The CDR3 runs to 15 residues. CDR1 and CDR2 from the germline V gene are MNHNY and SVGAGI (reference sequence). V trimming: 5 bases; J trimming: 6 bases; junction bases outside the gene matches: 11. In the case of this clonotype: Its antigen is undetermined.

V usage is TRBV6-6 and J usage is TRBJ2-7; the match to TRBD1 covers 9 bases. This clonotype originated in an adult woman who had mild COVID-19 (a few samples of this study predate the infection). Cell type and time point are not known. The sequenced material came from PBMCs or a T cell subset sorted from them (not recorded which). CDR3 DNA sequence: TGTGCCAGCAGTCGCTCCGGGACAGGGTGGCCCGAGCAGTACTTC. Amino acids: CASSRSGTGWPEQYF.